The rows below give T cell receptor beta chains drawn from one sample of a study of blood T cell repertoires in COVID-19. Sequencing used immunoSEQ multiplex PCR; TCRdb keeps in-frame clones, though not all of them. The sample holds over 200,000 clones, over 80% seen once. Input material: peripheral blood. These receptors all come from a woman aged 25 to 45 with COVID-19, enrolled during active disease. Both conserved end residues are part of each CDR3. A D gene is named only where the DNA matches it firmly. Clone size is not always given. Where it is, it says once, few, many or a class for expanded clones.

J gene | clone size | D gene | V gene | CDR3 protein | CDR3 DNA
TRBJ2-1 | - | TRBD2 | TRBV27 | CASSLKGLAGPSYNEQFF | TGTGCCAGCAGTTTAAAGGGACTAGCGGGCCCTTCCTACAATGAGCAGTTCTTC
TRBJ2-5 | - | - | TRBV12-3/TRBV12-4 | CASSFSGETQYF | TGTGCCAGCAGTTTCTCGGGGGAGACCCAGTACTTC
TRBJ1-2 | - | TRBD1 | TRBV5-6 | CASRAWGQGEGYTF | TGTGCCAGCAGGGCATGGGGACAGGGTGAAGGCTACACCTTC
TRBJ1-4 | - | TRBD1 | TRBV7-6 | CASSLRGGRGNEKLFF | TGTGCCAGCAGCTTAAGAGGTGGCAGGGGGAATGAAAAACTGTTTTTT
TRBJ2-1 | - | TRBD2 | TRBV2 | CASSVPSGGTNEQFF | TGTGCCAGCAGTGTCCCGAGCGGGGGGACGAATGAGCAGTTCTTC
TRBJ2-1 | few | TRBD1 | TRBV5-4 | CASSHGDRGNNEQFF | TGTGCCAGCAGCCATGGGGACAGGGGAAACAATGAGCAGTTCTTC
TRBJ2-7 | few | - | TRBV5-4 | CASSLHKGVSYEQYF | TGTGCCAGCAGCTTGCATAAGGGGGTCTCCTACGAGCAGTACTTC
TRBJ2-3 | - | - | TRBV19 | CASSIGLPDTQYF | TGTGCCAGTAGTATCGGACTCCCAGATACGCAGTATTTT
TRBJ1-6 | - | - | TRBV5-1 | CASSLAPGSLHF | TGCGCCAGCAGCTTGGCCCCGGGATCCCTCCACTTT
TRBJ2-5 | - | - | TRBV2 | CASSEITGRQETQYF | TGTGCCAGCAGTGAAATAACGGGAAGGCAAGAGACCCAGTACTTC